A selection of T cell receptor beta chains follows, all from one sample in a study of Graves' ophthalmopathy and Graves' hyperthyroidism. Each CDR3 protein gets one entry after TCRdb re-called the multiplex PCR reads with MiXCR. The repertoire includes just over 400,000 distinct CDR3 sequences, under 25% of them detected once, and approximately 3% sits in the top ten. Sequenced sample: peripheral blood. These receptors came from a woman under 30 with stable Graves' hyperthyroidism. CDR3s include the opening cysteine and the closing phenylalanine or tryptophan. The order of the fields is clone size, J gene, V gene, D gene, CDR3 DNA, CDR3 protein. D genes are given only for firm matches. Expanded clones get a size class; other rows say once, few or many, or leave the size out.

many,TRBJ2-7,TRBV20-1,TRBD1,TGCAGTGCTGAAGGGACAGGGAGCTACGAGCAGTACTTC,CSAEGTGSYEQYF
many,TRBJ2-7,TRBV12-3/TRBV12-4,NA,TGTGCCAGCACCTTCGACAGCTCCTACGAGCAGTACTTC,CASTFDSSYEQYF
many,TRBJ1-3,TRBV4-1,NA,TGCGCCAGCAGCAACCCCGCACGGTCCTCTGGAAACACCATATATTTT,CASSNPARSSGNTIYF
few,TRBJ1-2,TRBV30,TRBD1,TGTGCCTGGAGTTATCAGCGGGGGACAGGGGGAAGCTATGGCTACACCTTC,CAWSYQRGTGGSYGYTF
many,TRBJ1-1,TRBV25-1,NA,TGTGCCAGCAGTGAACAGGGAACCACTGAAGCTTTCTTT,CASSEQGTTEAFF
few,TRBJ2-7,TRBV4-1,NA,TGCGCCAGCAGCCAAGATTCAGGAACGCGTGAGCAGTACTTC,CASSQDSGTREQYF
many,TRBJ2-7,TRBV25-1,NA,TGTGCCAGCAGTGGCGGGGTCACTCCGGGCTACGAGCAGTACTTC,CASSGGVTPGYEQYF
many,TRBJ1-5,TRBV12-3/TRBV12-4,NA,TGTGCCAGCACTTCACGCAATCAGCCCCAGCATTTT,CASTSRNQPQHF
many,TRBJ2-7,TRBV7-2,TRBD2,TGTGCCAGCAGCTTAACTAGCGGGAGCTCCTACGAGCAGTACTTC,CASSLTSGSSYEQYF
many,TRBJ2-5,TRBV7-8,TRBD2,TGTGCCAGCAGCGCTTCCAGACTACCCGGGGGGGAGACCCAGTACTTC,CASSASRLPGGETQYF
NA,TRBJ1-1,TRBV20-1,NA,TGCAGTGCTAGACAGGGGTTTACTGAAGCTTTCTTT,CSARQGFTEAFF
many,TRBJ2-7,TRBV5-1,NA,TGCGCCAGCAGCCCTCAGGGGCCCTACGAGCAGTACTTC,CASSPQGPYEQYF
many,TRBJ2-5,TRBV28,TRBD2,TGTGCCAGCAGCCGGAGGGACTATAGGAGGCTGGCGACCCAGTACTTC,CASSRRDYRRLATQYF
many,TRBJ1-2,TRBV3-1,NA,TGTGCCAGCAGCCAAGATTGGACAGCTGGTGGCTACACCTTC,CASSQDWTAGGYTF
NA,TRBJ2-5,TRBV12-3/TRBV12-4,NA,TGTGCCAGCAGTTATCGGGACATCCAAGAGACCCAGTACTTC,CASSYRDIQETQYF
many,TRBJ1-1,TRBV19,NA,TGTGCCAGTAGTATGGGCCTGGGGGCTGAAGCTTTCTTT,CASSMGLGAEAFF
many,TRBJ1-6,TRBV9,NA,TGTGCCAGCAGCGTCAGATCAGGGGACAATTCACCCCTCCACTTT,CASSVRSGDNSPLHF
many,TRBJ2-7,TRBV20-1,NA,TGCAGTGCTAGATCTTACAGTTCCTACGAGCAGTACTTC,CSARSYSSYEQYF
many,TRBJ2-7,TRBV19,NA,TGTGCCTGTAGACGAGAGAGCAGCTCCTACGAGCAGTACTTC,CACRRESSSYEQYF
many,TRBJ2-7,TRBV27,NA,TGTGCCAGCAGTTTAGACAGCGGCTACGAGCAGTACTTC,CASSLDSGYEQYF
few,TRBJ2-2,TRBV6-2/TRBV6-3,TRBD2,TGTGCCAGCGGAGGACGGGGGCTAGCGGGAAGGCCCTTTAATGGCGGGGAGCTGTTTTTT,CASGGRGLAGRPFNGGELFF
once,TRBJ1-2,TRBV28,NA,TGTGCCAGCAGGTCCTCTGACATGTTTAACTATGGCTACACCTTC,CASRSSDMFNYGYTF
many,TRBJ2-7,TRBV19,TRBD2,TGTGCCAGTAGTATAGCGGCTAGCGGGAAGTACGAGCAGTACTTC,CASSIAASGKYEQYF
once,TRBJ2-2,TRBV3-1,TRBD2,TGTGCCAGCAATCCCCGTACTAGCGGAACCCCTTCGGGCGCCGGGGAGCTGTTTTTT,CASNPRTSGTPSGAGELFF
many,TRBJ2-7,TRBV6-2/TRBV6-3,TRBD1,TGTGCCAGCAGTTACCAGACAGGGCTCGACGAGCAGTACTTC,CASSYQTGLDEQYF
many,TRBJ1-2,TRBV27,TRBD1,TGTGCCAGCAGTTCCCGGGACAGGGGGGTCTATGGCTACACCTTC,CASSSRDRGVYGYTF
few,TRBJ1-5,TRBV12-3/TRBV12-4,NA,TGTGCCAGCAGTTATCGTTCGGGTCTCAATCAGCCCCAGCATTTT,CASSYRSGLNQPQHF
many,TRBJ2-5,TRBV6-2/TRBV6-3,NA,TGTGCCAGCAGTTACTTACTAGCCGGAGAGACCCAGTACTTC,CASSYLLAGETQYF
many,TRBJ1-2,TRBV29-1,NA,TGCAGCGTTGTGGACCCCTGGGACTATGGCTACACCTTC,CSVVDPWDYGYTF
NA,TRBJ1-1,TRBV5-1,NA,TGCGCCAGCAGCTTGCCGGAGAACACTGAAGCTTTCTTT,CASSLPENTEAFF
many,TRBJ1-1,TRBV7-6,NA,TGTGCCAGCAGCTCGAGGACAGAAAACACTGAAGCTTTCTTT,CASSSRTENTEAFF
many,TRBJ1-2,TRBV7-2,NA,TGTGCCAGCAGCTTAGAACGGCGCGCGGGAGGCTACACCTTC,CASSLERRAGGYTF
many,TRBJ2-7,TRBV20-1,TRBD2,TGCAGTGCGGACAACGTAGTGTCTAGCGGGAGCAATGAGCAGTACTTC,CSADNVVSSGSNEQYF
few,TRBJ2-5,TRBV28,NA,TGTGCCAGCAGTTTATCGGGGCAAGAGACCAAGTACTTC,CASSLSGQETKYF
many,TRBJ1-3,TRBV7-2,TRBD1,TGTGCCAGCAGCCCGGGACAGGGTCGCACCATATATTTT,CASSPGQGRTIYF
few,TRBJ1-1,TRBV27,NA,TGTGCCAGCAGTTTATCCAGGCCGCGGAACACTGAAGCTTTCTTT,CASSLSRPRNTEAFF
few,TRBJ2-2,TRBV11-2,TRBD1,TGTGCCAGCAGTCGACAGGGGACCACCGGGGAGCTGTTTTTT,CASSRQGTTGELFF
many,TRBJ2-4,TRBV6-1,TRBD2,TGTGCCAGCAGTGAAGAGGGACTAGCGGGAGGGCTCTTTCGTCCGAACATTAAGTACTTC,CASSEEGLAGGLFRPNIKYF
many,TRBJ2-4,TRBV6-1,TRBD2,TGTGCCAGCAGTCAAGCGGGGAACCGGGGCATTCAGTACTTC,CASSQAGNRGIQYF
NA,TRBJ2-5,TRBV10-3,NA,TGTGCCATCAGTGGGGGGACTCCGGGACCACAAGAGACCCAGTACTTC,CAISGGTPGPQETQYF
few,TRBJ2-5,TRBV6-5,TRBD1,TGTGCCAGCAGTTACTCGTATGGGACAGGGGAACAAGAGACCCAGTACTTC,CASSYSYGTGEQETQYF
many,TRBJ2-7,TRBV7-8,NA,TGTGCCAGCAGCTTAGGGGACTGGTCCTACGAGCAGTACTTC,CASSLGDWSYEQYF
many,TRBJ1-1,TRBV25-1,NA,TGTGCCAGCAGTGGCAGGGTTTCTGAAGCTTTCTTT,CASSGRVSEAFF
many,TRBJ1-2,TRBV27,TRBD1,TGTGCCAGCAGTTCCTACGGGGACAGGGAGTTCTATGGCTACACCTTC,CASSSYGDREFYGYTF
many,TRBJ1-2,TRBV7-9,NA,TGTGCCAGCAGCTTCCCCCAGAGACCCTACACCTTC,CASSFPQRPYTF
many,TRBJ1-5,TRBV27,NA,TGTGCCAGCAGCCCCCGGACAGCTAGCAATCAGCCCCAGCATTTT,CASSPRTASNQPQHF
many,TRBJ2-7,TRBV11-2,TRBD2,TGTGCCAGCAGCTTAGTACTAGCGGGAGGGCCTTACGAGCAGTACTTC,CASSLVLAGGPYEQYF
NA,TRBJ2-2,TRBV27,NA,TGTGCCAGCAGTCGCTTGGAAACCGGGGAGCTGTTTTTT,CASSRLETGELFF
many,TRBJ2-5,TRBV7-2,NA,TGTGCCAGCATCCCCCGAGGGCGAGGACTCCAAGAGACCCAGTACTTC,CASIPRGRGLQETQYF
few,TRBJ1-2,TRBV2,TRBD1,TGTGCCAGCAGGGGAGACAGGGAACTCTATGGCTACACCTTC,CASRGDRELYGYTF
few,TRBJ2-5,TRBV29-1,NA,TGCAGCGTTTTCAACACGGGACGGCAAGAGACCCAGTACTTC,CSVFNTGRQETQYF
once,TRBJ1-2,TRBV20-1,NA,TGCAGTGCTAGCTTAACAGGGCATGGCTACACCTTC,CSASLTGHGYTF
NA,TRBJ1-1,TRBV12-3/TRBV12-4,NA,TGTGCCAGCAGGAGGGGGATCGGCACTGAAGCTTTCTTT,CASRRGIGTEAFF
many,TRBJ1-1,TRBV12-3/TRBV12-4,TRBD1,TGTGCCAGCAGTTTAGCGCCCGGGACAGTATTTGAAGCTTTCTTT,CASSLAPGTVFEAFF
NA,TRBJ1-2,TRBV30,NA,TGTGCCTGGAGTCGAAGGGGGACTTTCGGAGGCTACACCTTC,CAWSRRGTFGGYTF